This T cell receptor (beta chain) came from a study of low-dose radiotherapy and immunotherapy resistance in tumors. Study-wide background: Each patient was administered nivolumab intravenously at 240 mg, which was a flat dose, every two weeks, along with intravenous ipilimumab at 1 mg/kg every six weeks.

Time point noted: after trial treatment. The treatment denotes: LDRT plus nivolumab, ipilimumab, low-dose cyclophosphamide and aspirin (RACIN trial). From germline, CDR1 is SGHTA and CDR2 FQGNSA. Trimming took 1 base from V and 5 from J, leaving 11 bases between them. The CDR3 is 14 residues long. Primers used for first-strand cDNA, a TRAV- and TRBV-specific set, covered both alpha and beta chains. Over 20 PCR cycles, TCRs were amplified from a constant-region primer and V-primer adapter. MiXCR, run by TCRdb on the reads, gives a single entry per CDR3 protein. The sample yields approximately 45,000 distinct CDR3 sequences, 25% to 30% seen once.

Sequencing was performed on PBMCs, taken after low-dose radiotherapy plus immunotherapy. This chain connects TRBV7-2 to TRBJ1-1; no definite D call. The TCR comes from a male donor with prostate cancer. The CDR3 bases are TGTGCCAGCAGCTTAGTTCAAGGTGGAACTGAAGCTTTCTTT. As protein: CASSLVQGGTEAFF.